This T cell receptor beta chain was sequenced in a study of cytomegalovirus exposure and HLA in healthy donors. Findings and caveats of the study: Reportedly, HLA-A and HLA-B alleles of most subjects were accurately predicted from TCR beta.

PCR involved 60 Vbeta and 13 Jbeta primers. Only in-frame clones appear in the TCRdb table, and some are missing; sequencing was by immunoSEQ multiplex PCR. This sample carries 130,000 to 150,000 clones, 78% of them seen once, and the ten largest clones take about 2.5%. The germline V gene encodes CDR1 ENHRY and CDR2 SYGVKD. The junction had 11 bases not matched to a gene; V was cut back by 6 bases and J by 4 bases. This CDR3 spans 16 amino acids. On this clone: No antigen is known for it.

V is TRBV10-3 and J is TRBJ2-1, with 8 bases fitting TRBD2. The sample comprised PBMCs. The TCR originated in a male donor in good health and CMV-seronegative. The chain's CDR3 is CAISASRTSSYNEQFF. DNA of the CDR3: TGTGCCATCAGCGCCTCGAGGACTAGCTCGTACAATGAGCAGTTCTTC.